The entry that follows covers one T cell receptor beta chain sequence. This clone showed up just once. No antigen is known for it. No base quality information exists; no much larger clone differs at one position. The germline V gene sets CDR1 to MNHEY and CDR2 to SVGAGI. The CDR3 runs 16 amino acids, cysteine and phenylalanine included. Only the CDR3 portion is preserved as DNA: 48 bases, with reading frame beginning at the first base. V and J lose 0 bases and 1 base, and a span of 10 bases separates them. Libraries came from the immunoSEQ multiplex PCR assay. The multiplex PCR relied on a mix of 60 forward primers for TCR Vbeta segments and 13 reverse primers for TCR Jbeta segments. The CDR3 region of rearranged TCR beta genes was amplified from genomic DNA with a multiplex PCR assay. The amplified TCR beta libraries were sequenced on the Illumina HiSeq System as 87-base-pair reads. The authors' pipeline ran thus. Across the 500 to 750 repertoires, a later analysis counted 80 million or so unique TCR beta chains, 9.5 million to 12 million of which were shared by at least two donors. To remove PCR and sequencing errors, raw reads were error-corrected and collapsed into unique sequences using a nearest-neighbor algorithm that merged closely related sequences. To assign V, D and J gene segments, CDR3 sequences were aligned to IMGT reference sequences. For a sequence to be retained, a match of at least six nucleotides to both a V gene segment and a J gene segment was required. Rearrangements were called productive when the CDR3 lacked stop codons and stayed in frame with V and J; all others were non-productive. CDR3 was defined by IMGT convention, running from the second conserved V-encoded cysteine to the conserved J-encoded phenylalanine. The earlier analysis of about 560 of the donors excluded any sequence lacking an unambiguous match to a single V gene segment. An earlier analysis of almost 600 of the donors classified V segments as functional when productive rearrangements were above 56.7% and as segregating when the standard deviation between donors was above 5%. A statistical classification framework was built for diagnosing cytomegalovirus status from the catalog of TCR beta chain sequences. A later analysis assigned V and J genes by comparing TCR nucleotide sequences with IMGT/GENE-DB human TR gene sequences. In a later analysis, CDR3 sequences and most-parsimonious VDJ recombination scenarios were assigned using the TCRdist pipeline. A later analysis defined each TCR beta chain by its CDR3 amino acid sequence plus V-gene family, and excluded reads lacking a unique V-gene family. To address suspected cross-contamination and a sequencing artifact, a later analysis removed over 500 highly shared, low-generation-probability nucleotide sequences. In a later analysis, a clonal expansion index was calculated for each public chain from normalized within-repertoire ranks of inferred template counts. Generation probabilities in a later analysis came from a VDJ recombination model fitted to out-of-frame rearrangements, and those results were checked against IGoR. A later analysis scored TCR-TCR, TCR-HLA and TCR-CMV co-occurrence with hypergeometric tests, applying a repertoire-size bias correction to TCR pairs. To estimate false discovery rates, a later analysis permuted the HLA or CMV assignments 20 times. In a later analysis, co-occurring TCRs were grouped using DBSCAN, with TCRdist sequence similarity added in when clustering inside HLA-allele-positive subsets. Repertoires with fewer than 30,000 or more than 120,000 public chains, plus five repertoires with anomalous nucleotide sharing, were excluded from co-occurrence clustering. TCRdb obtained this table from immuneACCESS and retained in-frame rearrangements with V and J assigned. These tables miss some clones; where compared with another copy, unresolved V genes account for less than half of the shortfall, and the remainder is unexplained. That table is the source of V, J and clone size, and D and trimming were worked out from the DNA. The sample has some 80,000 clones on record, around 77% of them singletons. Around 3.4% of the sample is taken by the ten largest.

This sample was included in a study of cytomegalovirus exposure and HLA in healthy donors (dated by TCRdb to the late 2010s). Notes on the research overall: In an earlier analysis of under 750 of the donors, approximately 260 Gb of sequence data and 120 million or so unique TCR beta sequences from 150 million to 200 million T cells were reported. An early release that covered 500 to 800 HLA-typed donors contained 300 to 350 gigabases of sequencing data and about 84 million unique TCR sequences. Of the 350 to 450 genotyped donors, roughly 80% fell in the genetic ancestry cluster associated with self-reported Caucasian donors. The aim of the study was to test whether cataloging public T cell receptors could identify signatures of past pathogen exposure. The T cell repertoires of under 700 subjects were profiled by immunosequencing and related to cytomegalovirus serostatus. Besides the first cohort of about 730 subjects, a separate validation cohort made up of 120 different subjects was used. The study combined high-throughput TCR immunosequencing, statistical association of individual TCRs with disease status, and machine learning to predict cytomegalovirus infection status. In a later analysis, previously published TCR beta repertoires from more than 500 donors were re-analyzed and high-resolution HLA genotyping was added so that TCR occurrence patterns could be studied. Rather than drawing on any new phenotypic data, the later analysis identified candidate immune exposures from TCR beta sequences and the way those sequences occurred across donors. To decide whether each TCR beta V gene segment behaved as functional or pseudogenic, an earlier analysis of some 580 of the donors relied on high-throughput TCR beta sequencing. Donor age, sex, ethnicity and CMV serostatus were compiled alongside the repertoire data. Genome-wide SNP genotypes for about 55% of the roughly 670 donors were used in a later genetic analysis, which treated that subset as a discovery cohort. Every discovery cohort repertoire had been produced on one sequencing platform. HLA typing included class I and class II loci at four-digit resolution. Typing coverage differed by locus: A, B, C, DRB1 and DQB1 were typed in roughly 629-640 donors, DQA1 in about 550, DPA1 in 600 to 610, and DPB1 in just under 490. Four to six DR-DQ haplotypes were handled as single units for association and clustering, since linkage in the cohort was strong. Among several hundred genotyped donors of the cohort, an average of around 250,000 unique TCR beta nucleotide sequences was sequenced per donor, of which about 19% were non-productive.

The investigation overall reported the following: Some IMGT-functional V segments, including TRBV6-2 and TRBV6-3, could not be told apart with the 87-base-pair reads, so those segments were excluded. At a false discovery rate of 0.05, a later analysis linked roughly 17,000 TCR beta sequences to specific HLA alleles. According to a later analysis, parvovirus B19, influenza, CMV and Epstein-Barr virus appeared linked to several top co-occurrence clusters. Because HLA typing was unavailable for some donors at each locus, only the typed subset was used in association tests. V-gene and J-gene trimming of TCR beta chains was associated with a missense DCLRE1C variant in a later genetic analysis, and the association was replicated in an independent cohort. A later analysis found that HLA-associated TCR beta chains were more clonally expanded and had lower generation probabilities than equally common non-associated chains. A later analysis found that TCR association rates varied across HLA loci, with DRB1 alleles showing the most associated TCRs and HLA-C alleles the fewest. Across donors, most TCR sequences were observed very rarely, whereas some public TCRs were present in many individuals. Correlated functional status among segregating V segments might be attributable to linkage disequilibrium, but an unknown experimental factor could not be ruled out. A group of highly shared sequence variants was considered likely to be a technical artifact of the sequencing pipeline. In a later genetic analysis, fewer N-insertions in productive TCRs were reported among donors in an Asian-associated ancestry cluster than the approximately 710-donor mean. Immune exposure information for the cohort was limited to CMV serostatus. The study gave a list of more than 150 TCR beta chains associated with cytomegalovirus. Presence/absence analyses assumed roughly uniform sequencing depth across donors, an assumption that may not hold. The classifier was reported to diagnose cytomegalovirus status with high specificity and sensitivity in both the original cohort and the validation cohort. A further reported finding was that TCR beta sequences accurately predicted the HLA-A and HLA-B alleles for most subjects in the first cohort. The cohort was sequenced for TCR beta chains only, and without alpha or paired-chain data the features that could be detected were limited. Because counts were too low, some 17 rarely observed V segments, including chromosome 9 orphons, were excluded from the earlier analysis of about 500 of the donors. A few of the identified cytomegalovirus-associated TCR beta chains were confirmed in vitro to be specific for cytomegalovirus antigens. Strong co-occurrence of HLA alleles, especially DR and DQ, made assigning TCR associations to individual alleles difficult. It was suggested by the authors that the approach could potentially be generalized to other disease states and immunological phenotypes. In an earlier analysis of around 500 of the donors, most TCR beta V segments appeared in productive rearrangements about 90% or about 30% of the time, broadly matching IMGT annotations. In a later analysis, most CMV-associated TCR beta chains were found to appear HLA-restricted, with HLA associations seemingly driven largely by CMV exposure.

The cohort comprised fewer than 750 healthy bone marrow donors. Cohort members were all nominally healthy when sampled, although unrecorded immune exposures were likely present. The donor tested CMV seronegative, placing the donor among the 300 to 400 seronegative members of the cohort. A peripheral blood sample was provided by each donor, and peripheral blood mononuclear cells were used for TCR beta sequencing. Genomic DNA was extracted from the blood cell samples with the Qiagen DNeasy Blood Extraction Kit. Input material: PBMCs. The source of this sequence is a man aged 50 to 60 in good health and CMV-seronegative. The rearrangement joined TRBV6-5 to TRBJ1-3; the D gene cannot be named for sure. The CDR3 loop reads CASSYSGSASGNTIYF. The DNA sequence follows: TGTGCCAGCAGTTACTCGGGGAGCGCGTCTGGAAACACCATATATTTT.